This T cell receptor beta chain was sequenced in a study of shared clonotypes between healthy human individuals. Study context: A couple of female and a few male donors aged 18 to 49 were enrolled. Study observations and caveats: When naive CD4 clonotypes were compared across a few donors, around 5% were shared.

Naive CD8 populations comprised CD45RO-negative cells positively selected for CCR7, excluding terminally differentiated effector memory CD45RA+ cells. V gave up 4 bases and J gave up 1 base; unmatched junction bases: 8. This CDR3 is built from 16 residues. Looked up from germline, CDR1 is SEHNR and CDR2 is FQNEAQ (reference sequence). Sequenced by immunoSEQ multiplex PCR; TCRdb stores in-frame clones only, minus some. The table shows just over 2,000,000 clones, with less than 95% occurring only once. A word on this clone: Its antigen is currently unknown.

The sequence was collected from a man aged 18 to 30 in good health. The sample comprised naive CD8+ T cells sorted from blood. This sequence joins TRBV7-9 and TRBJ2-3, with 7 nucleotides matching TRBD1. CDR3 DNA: TGTGCCAGCAGCTCCCGACAGGGATATGGCACAGATACGCAGTATTTT. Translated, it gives CASSSRQGYGTDTQYF.